This paragraph reports one T cell receptor (beta chain). What it binds is not known. The record originates from a study of CD8 T cells in Susac syndrome. General study findings and limits: The study's TCR sequencing and HLA analysis covered a relatively small number of individuals, and the study acknowledged this.

While serving as controls, healthy donors were matched for age and sex. TEMRA cells underwent FACS enrichment and CD8+ and CD4+ T cells underwent negative isolation. RNA, at about 0.45 to 1 ug, was reverse transcribed with random hexamers. MiXCR was run by TCRdb on the immunoSEQ multiplex PCR reads, yielding one entry per CDR3 protein. The sample contains fewer than 70,000 distinct CDR3 sequences, roughly 94% of which appear only once. Trimming shortened V by 4 bases and J by 2 bases, and 14 bases separated the two germline ends. Germline assignment: CDR1 LGHDT and CDR2 YNNKEL (reference sequence). CDR3 size: 15 residues.

Sequencing was done on a sample of CD8+ T cells from PBMCs. The source of this sequence is a human donor in good health. This rearrangement joins TRBV3-1 to TRBJ2-5, with D maybe TRBD1 (7 bases). CDR3 loop: CASSLRQGGQETQYF. The CDR3 region has the DNA TGTGCCAGCAGCCTCCGACAGGGAGGTCAAGAGACCCAGTACTTC.